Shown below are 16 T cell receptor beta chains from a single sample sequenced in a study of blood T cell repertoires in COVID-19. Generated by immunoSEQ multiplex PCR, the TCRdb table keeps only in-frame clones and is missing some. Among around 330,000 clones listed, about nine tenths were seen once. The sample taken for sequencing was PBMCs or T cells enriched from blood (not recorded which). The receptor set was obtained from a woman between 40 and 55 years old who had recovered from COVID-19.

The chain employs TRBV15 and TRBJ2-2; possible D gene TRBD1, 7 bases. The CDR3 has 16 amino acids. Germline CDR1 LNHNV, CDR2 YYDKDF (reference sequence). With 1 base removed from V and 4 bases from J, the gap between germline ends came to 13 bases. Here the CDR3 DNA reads TGTGCCACCAGCAGAGTAGGGCAGGGGGGCACCGGGGAGCTGTTTTTT. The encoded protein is CATSRVGQGGTGELFF.

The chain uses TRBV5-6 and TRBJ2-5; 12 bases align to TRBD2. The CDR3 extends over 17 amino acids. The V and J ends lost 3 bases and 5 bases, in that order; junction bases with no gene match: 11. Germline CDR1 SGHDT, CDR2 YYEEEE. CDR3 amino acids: CASSSPLAGGELETQYF. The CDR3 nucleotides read TGTGCCAGCAGCTCCCCACTAGCGGGAGGTGAATTGGAGACCCAGTACTTC.

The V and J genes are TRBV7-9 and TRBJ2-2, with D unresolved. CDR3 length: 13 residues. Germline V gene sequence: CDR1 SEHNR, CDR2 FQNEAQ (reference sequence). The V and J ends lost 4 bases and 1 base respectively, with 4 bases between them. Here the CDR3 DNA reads TGTGCCAGCAGCTCCAGGAACACCGGGGAGCTGTTTTTT. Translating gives CASSSRNTGELFF.

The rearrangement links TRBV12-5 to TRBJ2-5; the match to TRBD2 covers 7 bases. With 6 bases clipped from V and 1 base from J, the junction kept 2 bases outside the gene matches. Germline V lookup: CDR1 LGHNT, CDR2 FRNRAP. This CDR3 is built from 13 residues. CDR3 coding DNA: TGTGCTAGTGGCCTAGCGGTCCAAGAGACCCAGTACTTC. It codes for CASGLAVQETQYF. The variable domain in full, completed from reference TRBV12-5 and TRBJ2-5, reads DARVTQTPRHKVTEMGQEVTMRCQPILGHNTVFWYRQTMMQGLELLAYFRNRAPLDDSGMPKDRFSAEMPDATLATLKIQPSEPRDSAVYFCASGLAVQETQYFGPGTRLLVL.

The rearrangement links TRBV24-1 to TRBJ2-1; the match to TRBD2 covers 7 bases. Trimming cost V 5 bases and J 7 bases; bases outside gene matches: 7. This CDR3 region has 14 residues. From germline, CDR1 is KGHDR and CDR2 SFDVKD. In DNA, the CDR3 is TGTGCCACCAGTGGGGGCGGGAGTGTTAATGAGCAGTTCTTC. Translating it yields CATSGGGSVNEQFF.

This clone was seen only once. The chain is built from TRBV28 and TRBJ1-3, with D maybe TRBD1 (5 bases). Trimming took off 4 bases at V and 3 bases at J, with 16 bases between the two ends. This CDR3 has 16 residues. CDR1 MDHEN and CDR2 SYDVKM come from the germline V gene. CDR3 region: CASSSGGVIFGNTIYF. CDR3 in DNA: TGTGCCAGCAGTTCTGGGGGGGTTATCTTTGGAAACACCATATATTTT.

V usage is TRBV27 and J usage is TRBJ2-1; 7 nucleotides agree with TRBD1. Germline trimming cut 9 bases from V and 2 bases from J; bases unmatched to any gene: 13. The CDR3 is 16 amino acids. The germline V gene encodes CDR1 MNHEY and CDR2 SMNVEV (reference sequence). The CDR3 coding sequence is TGTGCCAGTGCTAATGACAGGGCCAGGACCTACAATGAGCAGTTCTTC. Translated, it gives CASANDRARTYNEQFF.

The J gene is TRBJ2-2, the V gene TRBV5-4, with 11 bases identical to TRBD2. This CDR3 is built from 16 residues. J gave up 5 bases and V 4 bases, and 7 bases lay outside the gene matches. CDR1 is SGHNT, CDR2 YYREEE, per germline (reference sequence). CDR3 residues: CASSISGTSGTGELFF. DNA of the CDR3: TGTGCCAGCAGCATTTCCGGGACTAGCGGTACCGGGGAGCTGTTTTTT.

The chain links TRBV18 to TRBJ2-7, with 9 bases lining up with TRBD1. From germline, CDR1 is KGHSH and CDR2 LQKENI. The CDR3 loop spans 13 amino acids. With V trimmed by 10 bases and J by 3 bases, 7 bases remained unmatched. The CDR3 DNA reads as TGTGCCACGGGGACAGGGTTCTACTACGAGCAGTACTTC. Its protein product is CATGTGFYYEQYF. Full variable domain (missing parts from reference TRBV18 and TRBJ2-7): NAGVMQNPRHLVRRRGQEARLRCSPMKGHSHVYWYRQLPEEGLKFMVYLQKENIIDESGMPKERFSAEFPKEGPSILRIQQVVRGDSAAYFCATGTGFYYEQYFGPGTRLTVT.

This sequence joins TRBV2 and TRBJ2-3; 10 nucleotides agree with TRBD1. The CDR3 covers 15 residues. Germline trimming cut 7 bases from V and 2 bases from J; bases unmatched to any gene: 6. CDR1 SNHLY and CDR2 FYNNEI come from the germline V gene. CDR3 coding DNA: TGTGCCAGCACCCGACAGGGGGCCAACACAGATACGCAGTATTTT. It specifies CASTRQGANTDTQYF.

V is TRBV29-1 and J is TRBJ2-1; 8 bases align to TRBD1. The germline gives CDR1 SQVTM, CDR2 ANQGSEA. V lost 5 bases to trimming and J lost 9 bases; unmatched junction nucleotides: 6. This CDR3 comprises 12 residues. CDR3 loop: CSVPQGAIEQFF. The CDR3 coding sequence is TGCAGCGTTCCCCAGGGGGCTATTGAGCAGTTCTTC.

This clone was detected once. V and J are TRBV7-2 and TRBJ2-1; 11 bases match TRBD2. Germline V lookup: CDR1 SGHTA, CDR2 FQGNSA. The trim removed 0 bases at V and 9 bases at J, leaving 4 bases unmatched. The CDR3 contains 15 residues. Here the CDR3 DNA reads TGTGCCAGCAGCTTAGCTCTAGCGGGGGGCCTTGAGCAGTTCTTC. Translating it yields CASSLALAGGLEQFF.

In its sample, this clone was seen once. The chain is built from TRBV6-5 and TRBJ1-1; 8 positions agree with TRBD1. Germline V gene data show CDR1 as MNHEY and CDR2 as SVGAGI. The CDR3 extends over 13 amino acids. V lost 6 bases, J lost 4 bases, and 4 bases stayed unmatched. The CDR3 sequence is CASSTTGGTEAFF. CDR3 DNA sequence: TGTGCCAGCAGCACCACAGGGGGCACTGAAGCTTTCTTT.

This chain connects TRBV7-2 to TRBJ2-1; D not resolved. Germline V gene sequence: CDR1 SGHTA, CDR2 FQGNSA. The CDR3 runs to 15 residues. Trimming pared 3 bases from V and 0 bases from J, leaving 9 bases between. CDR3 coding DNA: TGTGCCAGCAGCTTGTTCCGGAGCTCCTACAATGAGCAGTTCTTC. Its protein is CASSLFRSSYNEQFF.

The CDR3 is CASSLGLDTGGNGYTF. CDR3 coding DNA: TGCGCCAGCAGCTTGGGATTGGACACAGGGGGAAATGGCTACACCTTC. The J gene is TRBJ1-2, the V gene TRBV5-1, with 8 bases that match TRBD1. The CDR3 contains 16 residues. The germline CDR1 and CDR2 sequences are SGHRS and YFSETQ. V was clipped by 0 bases and J by 6 bases; unmatched bases: 10. The full variable domain, in which reference TRBV5-1 and TRBJ1-2 provide the parts outside the CDR3, is KAGVTQTPRYLIKTRGQQVTLSCSPISGHRSVSWYQQTPGQGLQFLFEYFSETQRNKGNFPGRFSGRQFSNSRSEMNVSTLELGDSALYLCASSLGLDTGGNGYTFGSGTRLTVV.

The CDR3 is CASSTGDSYEQYF. For the CDR3, the DNA is TGTGCCAGCTCGACAGGGGACTCCTACGAGCAGTACTTC. This sequence joins TRBV27 and TRBJ2-7; 8 bases agree with TRBD1. This CDR3 contains 13 residues. Unmatched junction bases numbered 3, after V lost 8 bases and J lost 0 bases. Germline V gives CDR1 MNHEY, CDR2 SMNVEV (reference sequence).